This TCR beta chain derives from a study of blood T cell repertoires in COVID-19. Study-level background: COVID-19 samples collected from the United States, Italy and Spain covered acute and convalescent phases. The cDNA or gDNA used as material had been derived from T cells, B-cell-depleted T cells, or PBMCs.

The CDR3 is made up of 16 amino acids. Germline V CDR1 and CDR2: SGDLS, YYNGEE. J gave up 4 bases and V 4 bases, and 10 bases lay outside the gene matches. Original analysis: Estimated nucleated cell counts came from reference gene primer amplification. Only in-frame clones appear in the TCRdb table, and some are missing; sequencing was by immunoSEQ multiplex PCR. From that table come the V and J calls and clone size; the DNA was used to work out D and trimming. In the table there are about 190,000 clones, 70% to 85% of which are singletons. Material for sequencing was peripheral blood. The rearrangement joins TRBV9 to TRBJ1-1; 10 nucleotides line up with TRBD1. The TCR comes from a woman aged 25 to 39 with acute or convalescent COVID-19. As DNA, the CDR3 is TGTGCCAGCAGCCCAGACAGGGGGCAGCCCGGCACTGAAGCTTTCTTT. This gives the protein CASSPDRGQPGTEAFF.